Listed below are T cell receptor beta chains from one sample, sequenced in a study of control samples from healthy donors and cancer patients. Here immunoSEQ multiplex PCR was the method, and the copy in TCRdb shows in-frame clones only, minus some. The repertoire holds just over 30,000 clones, with approximately 93% as singletons. Sequences were obtained from blood. Every receptor here comes from a man in his sixties in good health. CDR3s include the opening cysteine and the closing phenylalanine or tryptophan. The order of the fields is V gene, clone size, J gene, CDR3 length, D gene, CDR3 protein, CDR3 DNA. A D gene is named only where the DNA matches it firmly. Expanded clones are given a class, and other clones once, few, many or no size at all.

>TRBV5-5|-|TRBJ2-2|17|-
CASSRTGGNGETGELFF
TGTGCCAGCAGCCGTACAGGAGGCAACGGAGAGACCGGGGAGCTGTTTTTT
>TRBV15|-|TRBJ2-7|15|-
CATSRVPGSSYEQYF
TGTGCCACCAGCAGAGTCCCAGGATCCTCCTACGAGCAGTACTTC
>TRBV19|-|TRBJ1-5|15|-
CASSPGIRRDQPQHF
TGTGCCAGTAGTCCCGGGATTCGAAGGGATCAGCCCCAGCATTTT
>TRBV5-6|-|TRBJ1-2|15|TRBD1
CASSGQWGQGRGYTF
TGTGCCAGCAGCGGGCAATGGGGACAGGGTAGAGGCTACACCTTC
>TRBV27|-|TRBJ2-1|16|TRBD1
CASSLFRGLLYNEQFF
TGTGCCAGCAGTTTATTTAGGGGGCTTCTTTACAATGAGCAGTTCTTC
>TRBV4-3|-|TRBJ1-6|15|-
CASSQEKAGPSPLHF
TGCGCCAGCAGCCAAGAGAAAGCAGGGCCTTCACCCCTCCACTTT
>TRBV6-6|-|TRBJ1-2|13|TRBD1
CASTFNRDSGYTF
TGTGCCAGCACATTTAACAGGGACAGTGGCTACACCTTC
>TRBV19|-|TRBJ2-7|15|-
CASSTESGVAYEQYF
TGTGCCAGTAGTACTGAATCAGGGGTGGCCTACGAGCAGTACTTC
>TRBV11-2|once|TRBJ2-1|14|-
CASSVILGHSEQFF
TGTGCCAGCAGCGTTATCCTGGGACACAGTGAGCAGTTCTTC
>TRBV7-8|-|TRBJ2-2|15|-
CASSLVGTLGGELFF
TGTGCCAGCAGCTTAGTTGGCACATTGGGCGGGGAGCTGTTTTTT
>TRBV24-1|-|TRBJ1-2|13|TRBD1
CATSAGTEYGYTF
TGTGCCACCAGTGCCGGGACAGAATATGGCTACACCTTC
>TRBV21-1|once|TRBJ2-7|15|-
CASSLLTGTTYEQYF
TGTGCCAGCAGTCTCTTGACAGGTACAACCTACGAGCAGTACTTC
>TRBV20-1|-|TRBJ2-7|15|TRBD2
CSASFASGTPYEQYF
TGCAGTGCTAGTTTCGCTAGCGGGACTCCCTACGAGCAGTACTTC
>TRBV11-2|once|TRBJ1-1|13|-
CASSRIRGGGAFF
TGTGCCAGTAGCCGAATCAGGGGCGGTGGGGCTTTCTTT
>TRBV4-1|-|TRBJ2-5|16|TRBD2
CASSQPRGVASGVKYF
TGCGCCAGCAGCCAACCCCGGGGGGTCGCTAGCGGGGTGAAGTACTTC
>TRBV2|-|TRBJ2-1|18|TRBD2
CASSIQPSGRGGGNEQFF
TGTGCCAGCAGTATACAGCCCTCCGGGCGGGGGGGTGGTAATGAGCAGTTCTTC
>TRBV6-5|-|TRBJ1-1|15|-
CASSYSEGVVTEAFF
TGTGCCAGCAGTTACTCCGAAGGGGTGGTCACTGAAGCTTTCTTT